This T cell receptor (beta chain) is from a study of blood T cell repertoires in COVID-19. Study-level background: Sites in the United States, Italy and Spain provided acute and convalescent COVID-19 samples. T cells, B-cell-depleted T cells, or PBMCs provided the cDNA or gDNA that served as material.

As originally analysed: Counts of nucleated cells, estimated from reference gene primer amplification, were obtained. Produced via immunoSEQ multiplex PCR; TCRdb's table is partial and in-frame only. The D gene and trimming were derived from the DNA, and the V and J assignments and clone size from that table. The sample yields about 53,000 clones, 70% to 85% seen once. The germline V and J ends were trimmed by 3 bases and 1 base, with 16 bases remaining between them. The CDR3 runs 16 residues. Per germline, CDR1 MRHNA and CDR2 SNTAGT. The sequenced sample was peripheral blood. The chain carries TRBV6-4 and TRBJ2-7; D possibly corresponds to TRBD1 (6 bases). The receptor's source is a human donor in a cohort sampled during active COVID-19. The CDR3 sequence: CASSEYREWVSYEQYF. The CDR3, as DNA: TGTGCCAGCAGTGAGTACAGGGAATGGGTATCCTACGAGCAGTACTTC.